The rows below give T cell receptor beta chains drawn from one sample of a study of Graves' ophthalmopathy and Graves' hyperthyroidism. TCRdb reprocessed the multiplex PCR reads via MiXCR and lists one record per CDR3 protein. The profile shows about 220,000 distinct CDR3 sequences, approximately 21% of them singletons. Input material: peripheral blood. The receptors come from a woman aged 50 to 60 with Graves' ophthalmopathy. The CDR3 runs from the conserved cysteine through the conserved F or W. The D gene is left open where the match is weak. Size is stated for part of the rows, as once, few or many counts, or as a class when the clone is expanded.

clone size	J gene	D gene	V gene	CDR3 protein	CDR3 DNA
.	TRBJ1-2	.	TRBV3-1	CASSHPRGLPGSYTF	TGTGCCAGCAGCCACCCCCGGGGCCTCCCCGGCAGCTACACCTTC
many	TRBJ2-7	.	TRBV5-1	CASSLGLGTYEQYF	TGTGCCAGCAGCTTAGGATTGGGAACCTACGAGCAGTACTTC
once	TRBJ2-5	TRBD1	TRBV28	CAAEGQDYQETQYF	TGTGCCGCCGAGGGACAGGACTACCAAGAGACCCAGTACTTC
many	TRBJ2-7	.	TRBV28	CASSAPPGRYEQYF	TGTGCCAGCAGCGCGCCCCCAGGCCGCTACGAGCAGTACTTC
many	TRBJ1-1	.	TRBV14	CASSQRYTEAFF	TGTGCCAGCAGCCAACGGTACACTGAAGCTTTCTTT
many	TRBJ1-2	TRBD1	TRBV19	CASSQPGQGYGYTF	TGTGCCAGTAGTCAACCGGGACAGGGCTATGGCTACACCTTC
few	TRBJ1-6	TRBD1	TRBV6-5	CASSIKRQGGSPLHF	TGTGCCAGCAGCATCAAACGACAGGGAGGTTCACCCCTCCACTTT
.	TRBJ1-5	.	TRBV3-1	CASSLSQGIGQPQHF	TGTGCCAGCAGCCTCTCACAGGGAATCGGACAGCCCCAGCATTTT
many	TRBJ1-5	.	TRBV19	CASRAVSKSQPQHF	TGTGCCAGCCGGGCCGTTTCCAAAAGTCAGCCCCAGCATTTT
many	TRBJ1-2	.	TRBV5-1	CASSTNAGLVFTF	TGCGCCAGCAGCACAAACGCCGGGCTAGTCTTCACCTTC
many	TRBJ1-2	.	TRBV14	CASSPHNVISGYTF	TGTGCCAGCAGCCCACACAACGTTATAAGTGGCTACACCTTC
.	TRBJ1-6	.	TRBV28	CASSLDWAFPLHF	TGTGCCAGCAGTCTAGACTGGGCCTTCCCCCTCCACTTT
.	TRBJ1-5	.	TRBV20-1	CSANDRRWTDSNQPQHF	TGCAGTGCCAACGACAGGAGATGGACAGATAGCAATCAGCCCCAGCATTTT
.	TRBJ1-5	.	TRBV4-1	CASSQGRSQPQHF	TGCGCCAGCAGCCAAGGACGATCCCAGCCCCAGCATTTT
.	TRBJ1-1	.	TRBV12-3/TRBV12-4	CASSLDGALNTEAFF	TGTGCCAGCAGTTTAGACGGGGCCTTGAACACTGAAGCTTTCTTT
many	TRBJ2-7	TRBD2	TRBV6-2/TRBV6-3	CASSYSRLTSGLSYEQYF	TGTGCCAGCAGTTACTCTCGCCTGACTAGCGGACTCTCCTACGAGCAGTACTTC